This TCR beta chain came from a study of cytomegalovirus exposure and HLA in healthy donors. Study as a whole: Roughly 180 million T cells yielded roughly 120 million unique TCR beta sequences, as an earlier analysis found. Study findings and constraints: According to the study, 150 to 200 TCR beta chains were cytomegalovirus-associated.

Looked up from germline, CDR1 is SGHTA and CDR2 is FQGNSA. The CDR3 contains 14 residues. Trimming removed 3 bases from V and 0 bases from J, with 8 bases in between. Amplification used 60 Vbeta primers and 13 Jbeta primers. The table came from immunoSEQ multiplex PCR; TCRdb's copy has only in-frame clones and leaves some out. The sample includes approximately 170,000 clones, 77% seen only once; the top ten take about 2.4%. A word on this clone: Its target is unknown.

This chain connects TRBV7-2 to TRBJ1-1; D is perhaps TRBD1 (6 bases). The sample was PBMCs. This receptor was identified in a woman in her thirties or forties in good health and CMV-seropositive. The CDR3 sequence: CASSLNRVNTEAFF. The CDR3 DNA is TGTGCCAGCAGCTTGAACAGGGTGAACACTGAAGCTTTCTTT.